This note documents a single T cell receptor beta chain sequence. Libraries were prepared by immunoSEQ multiplex PCR; TCRdb keeps only in-frame clonotypes and omits some of them. The table records some 110,000 clones, approximately 86% of them present only once. This record comes from a study of T cell responses to AZD1222 COVID-19 vaccine. CDR1 MNHEY and CDR2 SVGAGI come from the germline V gene. CDR3 length: 13 residues. The ends lost 10 bases at V and 8 bases at J; junction bases unmatched: 12. The chain recombines TRBV6-5 with TRBJ1-2; 8 bases are a match to TRBD1. The sequence came from an adult who received the MenACWY meningococcal vaccine as a control. The sequenced sample was peripheral blood, obtained 28 days after the second dose of the MenACWY control vaccine. The CDR3 reads CATQPGQEYGYTF. Here the CDR3 DNA reads TGTGCCACCCAGCCGGGACAGGAGTACGGCTACACCTTC.